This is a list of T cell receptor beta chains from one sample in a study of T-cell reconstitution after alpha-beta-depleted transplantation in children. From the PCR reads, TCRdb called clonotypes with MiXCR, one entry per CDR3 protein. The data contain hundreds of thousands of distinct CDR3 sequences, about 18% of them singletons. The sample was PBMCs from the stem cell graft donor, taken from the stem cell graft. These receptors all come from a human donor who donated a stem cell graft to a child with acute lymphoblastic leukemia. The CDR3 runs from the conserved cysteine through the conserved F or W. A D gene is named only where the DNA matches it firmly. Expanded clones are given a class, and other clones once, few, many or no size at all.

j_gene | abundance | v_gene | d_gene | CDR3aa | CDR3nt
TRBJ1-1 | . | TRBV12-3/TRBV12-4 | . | CASSKTGLMNTEAFF | TGTGCCAGCAGCAAGACAGGCCTTATGAACACTGAAGCTTTCTTT
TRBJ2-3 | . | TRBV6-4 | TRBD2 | CASSEAGEGTDTQYF | TGTGCCAGCAGCGAAGCGGGAGAGGGCACAGATACGCAGTATTTT
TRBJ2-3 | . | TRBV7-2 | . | CASSSDGDLADTQYF | TGTGCCAGCAGCTCCGACGGGGATTTGGCAGATACGCAGTATTTT
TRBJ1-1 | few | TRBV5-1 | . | CASSLGPGMNTEAFF | TGCGCCAGCAGCTTGGGTCCAGGAATGAACACTGAAGCTTTCTTT
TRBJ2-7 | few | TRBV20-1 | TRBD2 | CSATSGLAGLSSYEQYF | TGCAGTGCTACATCCGGACTAGCGGGACTTAGCTCCTACGAGCAGTACTTC
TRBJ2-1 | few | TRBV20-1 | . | CSARDRGGGSFHYDNEQFF | TGCAGTGCTAGAGATCGGGGAGGAGGGAGCTTTCACTACGACAATGAGCAGTTCTTC
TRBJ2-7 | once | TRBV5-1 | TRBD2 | CASSRQSGSSAYEQYF | TGCGCCAGCAGTCGCCAGAGCGGGAGCAGCGCCTACGAGCAGTACTTC
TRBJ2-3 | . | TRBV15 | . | CATSRVRDSSTDTQYF | TGTGCCACCAGCAGAGTAAGGGACTCCAGCACAGATACGCAGTATTTT
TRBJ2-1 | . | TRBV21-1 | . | CASSKAPPSGRANEQFF | TGTGCCAGCAGCAAAGCCCCGCCTAGCGGGAGGGCCAATGAGCAGTTCTTC
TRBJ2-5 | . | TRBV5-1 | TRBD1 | CASSWMGQGEETQYF | TGCGCCAGCAGCTGGATGGGACAGGGCGAAGAGACCCAGTACTTC
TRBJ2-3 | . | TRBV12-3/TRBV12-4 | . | CASSRPSTDTQYF | TGTGCCAGCAGTCGCCCTAGCACAGATACGCAGTATTTT
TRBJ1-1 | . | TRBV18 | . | CASSPSLTPNTEAFF | TGTGCCAGCTCACCTTCCCTCACTCCGAACACTGAAGCTTTCTTT
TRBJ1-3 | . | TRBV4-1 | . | CASSQEETGFGSGNTIYF | TGCGCCAGCAGCCAAGAAGAAACAGGTTTCGGCTCTGGAAACACCATATATTTT
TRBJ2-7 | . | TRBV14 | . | CASSQEDADNLYEQYF | TGTGCCAGCAGCCAAGAAGACGCGGACAACCTCTACGAGCAGTACTTC
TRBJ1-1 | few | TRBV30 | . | CAWSVWGHETEAFF | TGTGCCTGGAGTGTGTGGGGTCATGAGACTGAAGCTTTCTTT
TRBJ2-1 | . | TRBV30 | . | CAWSVGSGAVGEQFF | TGTGCCTGGAGTGTAGGTTCGGGGGCGGTAGGTGAGCAGTTCTTC
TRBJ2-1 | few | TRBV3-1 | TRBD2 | CASSQEALASGSPPPDFF | TGTGCCAGCAGCCAAGAAGCGTTGGCTAGCGGGAGCCCCCCCCCGGATTTCTTC
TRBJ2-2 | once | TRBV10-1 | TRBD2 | CASSELAGVNTGELFF | TGCGCCAGCAGTGAACTAGCGGGAGTAAACACCGGGGAGCTGTTTTTT
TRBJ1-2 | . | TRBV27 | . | CASSRGQGGWYGYTF | TGTGCCAGCAGTCGGGGCCAGGGTGGGTGGTATGGCTACACCTTC
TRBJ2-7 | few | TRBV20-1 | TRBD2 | CSARTSGRRSSYEQYF | TGCAGTGCTCGGACTAGCGGGAGGCGAAGCTCCTACGAGCAGTACTTC
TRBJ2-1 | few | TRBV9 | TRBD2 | CASSVEGSSGYNEQFF | TGTGCCAGCAGCGTAGAAGGCTCTAGCGGCTACAATGAGCAGTTCTTC
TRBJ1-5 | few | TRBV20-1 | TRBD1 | CSAHLIPGQAIF | TGCAGTGCTCACCTAATCCCGGGACAGGCTATTTTT
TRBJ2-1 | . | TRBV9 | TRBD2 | CASSPRTSGSGGEQFF | TGTGCCAGCAGCCCACGGACTAGCGGGAGTGGCGGTGAGCAGTTCTTC
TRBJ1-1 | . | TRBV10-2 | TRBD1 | CASSEARGQGEAFF | TGCGCCAGCAGTGAGGCCAGGGGGCAGGGTGAAGCTTTCTTT
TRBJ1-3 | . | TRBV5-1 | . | CASSFGQGGNTIYF | TGCGCCAGCAGCTTTGGCCAGGGTGGAAACACCATATATTTT
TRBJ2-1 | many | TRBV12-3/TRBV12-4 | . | CATLAVTEQFF | TGTGCCACTTTAGCGGTTACCGAGCAGTTCTTC
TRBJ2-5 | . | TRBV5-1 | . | CASTTVQDRAIETQYF | TGCGCCAGCACGACTGTCCAGGACCGGGCCATCGAGACCCAGTACTTC
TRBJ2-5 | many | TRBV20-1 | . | CSARGKETQYF | TGCAGTGCTAGAGGAAAAGAGACCCAGTACTTC
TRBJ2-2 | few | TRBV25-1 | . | CASSYGELFF | TGTGCCAGCAGTTACGGGGAGCTGTTTTTT
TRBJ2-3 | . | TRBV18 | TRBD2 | CASSPQKAGGPTDTQYF | TGTGCCAGCTCACCACAGAAAGCGGGAGGGCCCACAGATACGCAGTATTTT
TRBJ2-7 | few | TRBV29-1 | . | CSVTWKSYEQYF | TGCAGCGTTACATGGAAATCCTACGAGCAGTACTTC
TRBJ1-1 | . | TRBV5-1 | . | CASGDTYEAFF | TGCGCCAGCGGGGACACCTACGAAGCTTTCTTT
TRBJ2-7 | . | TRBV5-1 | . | CASSLTESGTPKYEQYF | TGCGCCAGCAGCCTTACCGAGTCAGGGACACCAAAATACGAGCAGTACTTC
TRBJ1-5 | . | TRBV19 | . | CASSIGGEPSSQPQHF | TGTGCCAGTAGTATAGGGGGGGAGCCTTCCAGCCAGCCCCAGCATTTT
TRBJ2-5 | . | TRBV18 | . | CASSPTPGETQYF | TGTGCCAGCTCACCAACACCTGGGGAGACCCAGTACTTC
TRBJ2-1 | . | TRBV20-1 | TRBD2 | CSARELAGVSYNEQFF | TGCAGTGCTAGGGAATTAGCGGGAGTAAGTTATAATGAGCAGTTCTTC
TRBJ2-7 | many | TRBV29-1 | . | CSVEGATDYEQYF | TGCAGCGTTGAAGGGGCGACAGACTACGAGCAGTACTTC
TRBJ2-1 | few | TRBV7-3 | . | CASSHTALASYNEQFF | TGTGCCAGCAGCCACACCGCCTTAGCTTCCTACAATGAGCAGTTCTTC
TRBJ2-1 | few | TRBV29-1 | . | CSVYWASSYNEQFF | TGCAGCGTTTATTGGGCGAGCTCCTACAATGAGCAGTTCTTC
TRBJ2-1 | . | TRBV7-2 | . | CATTDYYNEQFF | TGTGCCACCACCGACTACTACAATGAGCAGTTCTTC
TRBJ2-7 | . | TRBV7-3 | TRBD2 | CASSFGLAGAGEQYF | TGTGCCAGCAGCTTCGGACTAGCCGGGGCTGGGGAGCAGTACTTC
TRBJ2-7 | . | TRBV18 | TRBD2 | CAGSPQRAGGPNEQYF | TGTGCCGGCTCACCCCAGAGAGCGGGAGGCCCGAACGAGCAGTACTTC
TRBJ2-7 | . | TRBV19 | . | CASSIRLVGAYEQYF | TGTGCCAGTAGTATACGACTAGTGGGCGCCTACGAGCAGTACTTC
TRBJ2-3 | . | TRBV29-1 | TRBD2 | CSVERPLAGGPRDTQYF | TGCAGCGTCGAGCGGCCTCTAGCGGGAGGGCCCCGAGATACGCAGTATTTT
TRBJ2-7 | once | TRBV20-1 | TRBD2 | CSARDTTSGVYEQYF | TGCAGTGCTAGAGATACCACTAGCGGAGTTTACGAGCAGTACTTC
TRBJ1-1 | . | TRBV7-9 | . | CASSLLTGQNTEAFF | TGTGCCAGCAGCCTACTCACAGGGCAGAACACTGAAGCTTTCTTT
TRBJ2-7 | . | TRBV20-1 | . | CSAEGGQRYEQYF | TGCAGTGCCGAGGGGGGACAACGCTACGAGCAGTACTTC
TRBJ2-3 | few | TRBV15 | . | CATSRARAGASTDTQYF | TGTGCCACCAGCAGAGCCAGGGCAGGGGCTAGCACAGATACGCAGTATTTT
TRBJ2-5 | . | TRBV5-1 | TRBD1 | CASSLPPGGETQYF | TGCGCCAGCAGCTTACCCCCAGGGGGAGAGACCCAGTACTTC
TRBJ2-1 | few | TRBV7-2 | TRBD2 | CASSRGLAGGPNDEQFF | TGTGCCAGCAGCCGCGGACTAGCGGGAGGGCCGAACGATGAGCAGTTCTTC
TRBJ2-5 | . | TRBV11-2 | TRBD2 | CASSYLAGLKETQYF | TGTGCCAGCAGCTACTTAGCGGGGCTCAAAGAGACCCAGTACTTC
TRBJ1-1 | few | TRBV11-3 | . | CASSLLGHTEAFF | TGTGCCAGCAGCTTACTTGGGCACACTGAAGCTTTCTTT
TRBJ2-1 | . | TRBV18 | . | CASSPRTSGTRSYNEQFF | TGTGCCAGCTCACCACGAACGTCCGGTACCCGCTCCTACAATGAGCAGTTCTTC
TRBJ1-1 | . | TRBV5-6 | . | CASSSPSGAEAFF | TGTGCCAGCAGCTCTCCCAGCGGCGCTGAAGCTTTCTTT
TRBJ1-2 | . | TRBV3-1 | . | CASSHPGDPWNYGYTF | TGTGCCAGCAGCCACCCCGGGGACCCGTGGAACTATGGCTACACCTTC
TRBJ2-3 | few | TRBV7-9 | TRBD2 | CASSTGLAGVPDTQYF | TGTGCCAGCAGCACAGGGCTAGCGGGAGTGCCAGATACGCAGTATTTT
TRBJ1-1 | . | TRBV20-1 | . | CSAILPSRRNTDAFF | TGCAGTGCTATCCTTCCTAGCCGGAGGAACACTGACGCTTTCTTT
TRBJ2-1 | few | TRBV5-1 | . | CASSFTGLGNEQFF | TGCGCCAGCAGCTTCACGGGACTCGGCAATGAGCAGTTCTTC
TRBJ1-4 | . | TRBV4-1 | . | CASSLPYATNEKLFF | TGCGCCAGCAGCCTCCCCTACGCAACTAATGAAAAACTGTTTTTT
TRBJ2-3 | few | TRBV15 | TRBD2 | CATSGLAMTDTQYF | TGTGCCACCAGCGGACTAGCGATGACAGATACGCAGTATTTT